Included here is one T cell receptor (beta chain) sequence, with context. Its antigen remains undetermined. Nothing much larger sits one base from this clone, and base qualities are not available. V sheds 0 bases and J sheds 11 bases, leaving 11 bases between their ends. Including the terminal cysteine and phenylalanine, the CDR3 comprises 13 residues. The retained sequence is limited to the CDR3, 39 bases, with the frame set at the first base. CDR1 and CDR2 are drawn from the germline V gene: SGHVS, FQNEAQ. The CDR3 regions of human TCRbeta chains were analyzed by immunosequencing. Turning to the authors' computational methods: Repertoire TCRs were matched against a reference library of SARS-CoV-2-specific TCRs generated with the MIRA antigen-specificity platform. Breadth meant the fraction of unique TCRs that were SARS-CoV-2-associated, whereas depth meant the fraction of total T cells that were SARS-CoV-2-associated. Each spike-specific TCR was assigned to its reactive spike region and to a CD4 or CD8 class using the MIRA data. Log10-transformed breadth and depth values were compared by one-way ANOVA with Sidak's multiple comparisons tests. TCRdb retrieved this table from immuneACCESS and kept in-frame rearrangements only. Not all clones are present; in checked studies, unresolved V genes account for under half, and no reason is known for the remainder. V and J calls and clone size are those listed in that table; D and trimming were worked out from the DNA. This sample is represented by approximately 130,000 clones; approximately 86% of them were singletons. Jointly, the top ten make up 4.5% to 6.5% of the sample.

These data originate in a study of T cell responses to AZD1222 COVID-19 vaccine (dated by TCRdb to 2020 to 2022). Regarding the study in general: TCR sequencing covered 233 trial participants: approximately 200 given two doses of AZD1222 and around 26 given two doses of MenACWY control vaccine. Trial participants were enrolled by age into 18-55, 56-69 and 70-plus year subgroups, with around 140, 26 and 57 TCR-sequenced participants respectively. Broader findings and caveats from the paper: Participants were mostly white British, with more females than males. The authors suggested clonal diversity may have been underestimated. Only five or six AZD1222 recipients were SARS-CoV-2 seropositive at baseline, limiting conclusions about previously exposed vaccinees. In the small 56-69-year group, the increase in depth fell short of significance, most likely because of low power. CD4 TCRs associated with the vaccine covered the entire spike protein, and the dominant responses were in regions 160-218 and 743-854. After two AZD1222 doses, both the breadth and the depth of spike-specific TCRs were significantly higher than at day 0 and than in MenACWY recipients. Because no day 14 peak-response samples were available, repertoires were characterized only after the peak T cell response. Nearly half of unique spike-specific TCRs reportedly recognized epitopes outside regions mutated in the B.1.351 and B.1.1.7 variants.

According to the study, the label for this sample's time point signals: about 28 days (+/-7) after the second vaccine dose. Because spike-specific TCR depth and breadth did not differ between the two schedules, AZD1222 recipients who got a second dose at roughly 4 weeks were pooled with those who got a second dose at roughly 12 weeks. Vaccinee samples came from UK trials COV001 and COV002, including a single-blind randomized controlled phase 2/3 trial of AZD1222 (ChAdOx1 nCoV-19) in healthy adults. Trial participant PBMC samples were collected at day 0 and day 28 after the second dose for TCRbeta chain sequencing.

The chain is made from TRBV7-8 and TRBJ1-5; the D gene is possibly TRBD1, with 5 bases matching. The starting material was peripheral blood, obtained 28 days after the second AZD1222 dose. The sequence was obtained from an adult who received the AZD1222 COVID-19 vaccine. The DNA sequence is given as TGTGCCAGCAGCTTAGCCCCGACAGCTACCCAGCATTTT. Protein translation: CASSLAPTATQHF. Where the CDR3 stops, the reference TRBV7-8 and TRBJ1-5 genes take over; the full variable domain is GAGVSQSPRYKVAKRGQDVALRCDPISGHVSLFWYQQALGQGPEFLTYFQNEAQLDKSGLPSDRFFAERPEGSVSTLKIQRTQQEDSAVYLCASSLAPTATQHFGDGTRLSIL.